Listed here are 8 T cell receptor beta chains from one sample, sequenced in a study of blood T cell repertoires in COVID-19. This table comes from immunoSEQ multiplex PCR, and its TCRdb copy is limited to in-frame clones, with some not included. The profile shows a few hundred thousand clones, around 80% of them singletons. Sequenced input: peripheral blood. These receptor sequences come from a woman aged 18-30 years with acute or convalescent COVID-19.

CDR3 sequence (DNA): TGTGCCAGCAGCCCAGGGACAAAAGGGGAGACCCAGTACTTC. Translation gives CASSPGTKGETQYF. The chain carries TRBV4-2 and TRBJ2-5, with D perhaps matching TRBD1 (6 bases). This CDR3 has 14 amino acids. Germline CDR1 and CDR2: LGHNA and YNFKEQ. Trimming shortened V by 4 bases and J by 5 bases, and 14 bases separated the two germline ends.

CDR3 sequence reads: CASSLGGRDSYEQYF. The CDR3 region has the DNA TGTGCCAGCAGCTTGGGCGGGAGAGATTCCTACGAGCAGTACTTC. The chain is built from TRBV13 and TRBJ2-7, with 7 bases aligning to TRBD2. The CDR3 consists of 15 residues. Trimming took 3 bases from V and 1 from J; bases not matched to a gene: 6. Germline loops: CDR1 PRHDT, CDR2 FYEKMQ (reference sequence).

J is TRBJ1-2 and V is TRBV18, with TRBD1 matching 7 bases. The CDR3 totals 14 residues. Looked up from germline, CDR1 is KGHSH and CDR2 is LQKENI. V was pared by 4 bases and J by 8 bases, with 10 bases of the junction left unmatched. CDR3 bases: TGTGCCAGCTCACGCGACACAGGGGTTTGGGGCTACACCTTC. Protein sequence: CASSRDTGVWGYTF.

The CDR3, as DNA: TGTGCCAGCAGCGCGGTGGGACAGGGGCGGGCTGGGGCCAACGTCCTGACTTTC. Residues: CASSAVGQGRAGANVLTF. The chain has TRBV9 and TRBJ2-6, with 10 positions matching TRBD1. Germline CDR1 is SGDLS and CDR2 is YYNGEE. After removal of 3 bases from V and 2 bases from J, the junction contained 8 bases not matched to a gene. There are 18 residues in the CDR3.

The rearrangement links TRBV10-3 to TRBJ2-3; 8 nucleotides line up with TRBD2. With V trimmed by 6 bases and J by 0 bases, 14 bases remained unmatched. Germline assignment: CDR1 ENHRY and CDR2 SYGVKD. The CDR3 runs 18 residues. CDR3 bases: TGTGCCATCAGCTGGGGAGTGCCAGCGGGAGTTAGCACAGATACGCAGTATTTT. The encoded protein is CAISWGVPAGVSTDTQYF.

The CDR3 nucleotides read TGCGCCAGCAGCTGGGACAGCCCCTACAATGAGCAGTTCTTC. It translates to CASSWDSPYNEQFF. This chain links TRBV5-1 with TRBJ2-1; 7 bases map to TRBD1. Trimming took 3 bases from V and 2 from J; bases not matched to a gene: 2. The CDR3 has 14 residues. Per germline, CDR1 SGHRS and CDR2 YFSETQ.

The V gene is TRBV9, the J gene TRBJ2-3, with 10 bases lining up with TRBD2. Losses at the gene ends were 1 base for V and 0 bases for J; bases not matched to a gene: 20. Germline loops: CDR1 SGDLS, CDR2 YYNGEE. The CDR3 sequence is 22 residues long. DNA of the CDR3: TGTGCCAGCAGCGTAAGCTCGCCTGTGCCGGGACTAGCGACCCCGAGCACAGATACGCAGTATTTT. It encodes CASSVSSPVPGLATPSTDTQYF.

This clone was detected once. CDR3 residues: CASSIVGEGNQPQHF. The CDR3 bases are TGTGCCAGTAGTATCGTAGGGGAGGGCAATCAGCCCCAGCATTTT. This chain joins TRBV19 and TRBJ1-5, with TRBD1 as a possible D gene (5 bases). The CDR3 is 15 residues long. V lost 3 bases and J 2 bases, leaving 11 bases between the germline ends. Germline CDR1 reads LNHDA; CDR2 reads SQIVND (reference sequence).